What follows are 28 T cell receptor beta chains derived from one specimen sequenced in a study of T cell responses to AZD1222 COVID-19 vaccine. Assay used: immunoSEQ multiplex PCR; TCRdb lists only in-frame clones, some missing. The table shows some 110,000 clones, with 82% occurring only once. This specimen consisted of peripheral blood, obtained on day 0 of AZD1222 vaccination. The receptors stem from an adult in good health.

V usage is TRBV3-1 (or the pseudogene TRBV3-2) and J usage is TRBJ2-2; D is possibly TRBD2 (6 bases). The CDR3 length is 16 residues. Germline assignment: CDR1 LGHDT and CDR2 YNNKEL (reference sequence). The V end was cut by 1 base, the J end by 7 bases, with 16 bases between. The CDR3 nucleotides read TGTGCCAGCAGCCAAGGGCATAGCGGTGGAGGCGGGGAGCTGTTTTTT. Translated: CASSQGHSGGGGELFF.

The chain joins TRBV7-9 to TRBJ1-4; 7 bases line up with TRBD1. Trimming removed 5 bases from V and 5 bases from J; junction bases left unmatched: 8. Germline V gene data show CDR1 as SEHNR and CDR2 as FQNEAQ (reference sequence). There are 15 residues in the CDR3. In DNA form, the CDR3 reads TGTGCCAGCAGCGAAACAGGGGTTGGGAATGAAAAACTGTTTTTT. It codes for CASSETGVGNEKLFF. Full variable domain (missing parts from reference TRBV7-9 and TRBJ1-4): DTGVSQNPRHKITKRGQNVTFRCDPISEHNRLYWYRQTLGQGPEFLTYFQNEAQLEKSRLLSDRFSAERPKGSFSTLEIQRTEQGDSAMYLCASSETGVGNEKLFFGSGTQLSVL.

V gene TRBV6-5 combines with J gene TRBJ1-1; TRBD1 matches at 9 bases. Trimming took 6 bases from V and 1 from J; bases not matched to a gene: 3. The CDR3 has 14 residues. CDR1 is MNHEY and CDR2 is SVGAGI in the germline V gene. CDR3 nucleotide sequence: TGTGCCAGCAGACGACAGGGGGGGAACACTGAAGCTTTCTTT. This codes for CASRRQGGNTEAFF.

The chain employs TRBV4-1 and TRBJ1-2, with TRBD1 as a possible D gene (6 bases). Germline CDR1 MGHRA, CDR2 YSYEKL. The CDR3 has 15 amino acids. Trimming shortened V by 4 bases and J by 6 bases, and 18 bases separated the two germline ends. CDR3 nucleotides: TGCGCCAGCAGCCTAATGACAGGCCCGGGGAATGGCTACACCTTC. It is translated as CASSLMTGPGNGYTF.

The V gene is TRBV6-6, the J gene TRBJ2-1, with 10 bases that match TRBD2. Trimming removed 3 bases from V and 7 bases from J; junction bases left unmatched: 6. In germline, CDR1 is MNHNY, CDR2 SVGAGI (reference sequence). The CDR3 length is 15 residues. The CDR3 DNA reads TGTGCCAGCAGTTATAGCCTAGCGGGGGTGAATGAGCAGTTCTTC. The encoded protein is CASSYSLAGVNEQFF.

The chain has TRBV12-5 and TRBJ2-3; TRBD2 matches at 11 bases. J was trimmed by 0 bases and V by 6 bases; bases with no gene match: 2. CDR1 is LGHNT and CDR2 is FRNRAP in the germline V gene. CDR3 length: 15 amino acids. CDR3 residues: CASGLAGDSTDTQYF. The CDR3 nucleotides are TGTGCTAGTGGACTAGCGGGGGATAGCACAGATACGCAGTATTTT.

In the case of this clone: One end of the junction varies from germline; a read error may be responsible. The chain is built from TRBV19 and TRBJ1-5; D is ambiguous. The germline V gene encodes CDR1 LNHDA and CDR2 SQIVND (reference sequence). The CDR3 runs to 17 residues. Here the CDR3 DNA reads TGTGCCAGTAGTATAGTCACTCTAGGCAGCCTCAATCAGGCCCAGCATTTT. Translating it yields CASSIVTLGSLNQAQHF.

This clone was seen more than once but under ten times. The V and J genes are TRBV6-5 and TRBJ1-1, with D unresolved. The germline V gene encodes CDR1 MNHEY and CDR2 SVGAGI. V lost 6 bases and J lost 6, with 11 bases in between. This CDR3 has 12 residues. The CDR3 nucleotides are TGTGCCAGCAGAGTCCCAGGCGCTGAAGCTTTCTTT. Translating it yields CASRVPGAEAFF.

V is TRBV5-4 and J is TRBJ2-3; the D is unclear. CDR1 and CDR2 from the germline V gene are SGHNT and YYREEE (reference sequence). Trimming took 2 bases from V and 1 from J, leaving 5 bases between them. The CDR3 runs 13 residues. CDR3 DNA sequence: TGTGCCAGCAGCTTCCGGGGCACAGATACGCAGTATTTT. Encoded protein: CASSFRGTDTQYF.

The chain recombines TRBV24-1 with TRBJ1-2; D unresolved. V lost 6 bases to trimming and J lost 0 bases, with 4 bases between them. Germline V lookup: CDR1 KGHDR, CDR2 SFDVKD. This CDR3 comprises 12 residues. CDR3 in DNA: TGTGCCACCAGTTTCCCTAACTATGGCTACACCTTC. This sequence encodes CATSFPNYGYTF.

The DNA of the CDR3 is TGTGCCAGCAGCGCAAGACAGGTAACCTACGAGCAGTACTTC. This translates into CASSARQVTYEQYF. The rearrangement uses TRBV5-5 and TRBJ2-7; D may be TRBD1 (6 bases). Germline CDR1 SGHKS, CDR2 YYEKEE (reference sequence). Trimming cost V 4 bases and J 2 bases, with 13 bases left between them. This CDR3 has 14 residues.

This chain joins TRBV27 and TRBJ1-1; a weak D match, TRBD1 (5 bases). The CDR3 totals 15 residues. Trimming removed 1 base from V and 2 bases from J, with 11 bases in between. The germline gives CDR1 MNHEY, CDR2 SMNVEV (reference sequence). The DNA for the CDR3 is TGTGCCAGCAGTTTATTTCAGGGCTCCAACACTGAAGCTTTCTTT. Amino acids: CASSLFQGSNTEAFF.

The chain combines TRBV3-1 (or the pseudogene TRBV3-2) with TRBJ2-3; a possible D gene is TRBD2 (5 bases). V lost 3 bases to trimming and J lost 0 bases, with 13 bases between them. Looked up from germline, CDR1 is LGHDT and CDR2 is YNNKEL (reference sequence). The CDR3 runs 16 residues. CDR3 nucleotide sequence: TGTGCCAGCAGCCAGTTGTCTAGAGGGAGCACAGATACGCAGTATTTT. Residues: CASSQLSRGSTDTQYF.

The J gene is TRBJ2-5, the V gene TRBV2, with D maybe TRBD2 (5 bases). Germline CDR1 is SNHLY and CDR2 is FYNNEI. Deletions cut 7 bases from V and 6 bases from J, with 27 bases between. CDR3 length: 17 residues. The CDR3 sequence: CASTSKGVQEPRKTQYF. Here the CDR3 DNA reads TGTGCCAGCACTTCCAAGGGAGTTCAGGAGCCTAGGAAGACCCAGTACTTC.

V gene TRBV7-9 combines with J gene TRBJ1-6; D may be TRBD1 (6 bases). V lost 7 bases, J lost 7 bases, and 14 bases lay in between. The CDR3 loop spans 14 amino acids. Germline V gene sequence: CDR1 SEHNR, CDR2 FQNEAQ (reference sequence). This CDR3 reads CASNRDTLNSPLHF. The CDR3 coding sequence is TGTGCCAGCAATCGGGACACTCTCAATTCACCCCTCCACTTT.

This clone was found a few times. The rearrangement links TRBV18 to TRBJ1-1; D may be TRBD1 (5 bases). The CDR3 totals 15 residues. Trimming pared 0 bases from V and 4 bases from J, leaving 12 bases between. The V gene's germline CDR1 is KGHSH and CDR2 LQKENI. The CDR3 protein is CASSPPRARGTEAFF. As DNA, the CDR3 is TGTGCCAGCTCACCACCCAGGGCACGGGGCACTGAAGCTTTCTTT.

CDR3 sequence: CAISPRVIDTEAFF. As DNA, the CDR3 is TGTGCCATCAGTCCCAGGGTGATAGACACTGAAGCTTTCTTT. The V call is TRBV10-3, the J call TRBJ1-1, with D possibly being TRBD1 (5 bases). The CDR3 is 14 residues long. Trimming pared 5 bases from V and 3 bases from J, leaving 13 bases between. The germline CDR1 and CDR2 sequences are ENHRY and SYGVKD.

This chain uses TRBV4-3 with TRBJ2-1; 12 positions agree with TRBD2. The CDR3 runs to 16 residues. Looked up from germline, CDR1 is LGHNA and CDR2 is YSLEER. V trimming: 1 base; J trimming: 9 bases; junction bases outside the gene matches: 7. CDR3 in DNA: TGCGCCAGCAGCCAAGGGCTAGCGGGGGGGCAAGGTGAGCAGTTCTTC. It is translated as CASSQGLAGGQGEQFF.

Written as DNA, the CDR3 is TGTGCCAGTAGTATAGGGATATGGCAGCAGTTCTTC. This sequence encodes CASSIGIWQQFF. V is TRBV19 and J is TRBJ2-1; D remains ambiguous. V lost 1 base and J lost 11, with 9 bases in between. Germline CDR1 LNHDA, CDR2 SQIVND (reference sequence). This CDR3 spans 12 amino acids.

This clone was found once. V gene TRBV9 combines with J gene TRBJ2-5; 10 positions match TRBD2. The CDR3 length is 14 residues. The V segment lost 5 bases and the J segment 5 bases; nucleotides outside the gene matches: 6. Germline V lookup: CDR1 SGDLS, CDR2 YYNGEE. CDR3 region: CASSALAGSETQYF. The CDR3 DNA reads TGTGCCAGCAGTGCACTAGCGGGGAGTGAGACCCAGTACTTC.

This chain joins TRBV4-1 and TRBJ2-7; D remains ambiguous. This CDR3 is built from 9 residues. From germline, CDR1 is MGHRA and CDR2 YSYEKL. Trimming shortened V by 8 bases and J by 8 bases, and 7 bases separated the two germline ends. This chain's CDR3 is CASHRKQYF. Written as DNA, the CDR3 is TGCGCCAGCCACCGGAAGCAGTACTTC.

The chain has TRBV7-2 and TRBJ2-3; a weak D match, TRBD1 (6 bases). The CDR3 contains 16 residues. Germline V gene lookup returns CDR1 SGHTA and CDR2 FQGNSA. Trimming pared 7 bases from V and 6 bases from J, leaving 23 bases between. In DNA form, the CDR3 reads TGTGCCAGCACCCAACGGCTCCTCCCCCAGGGGGATACGCAGTATTTT. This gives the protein CASTQRLLPQGDTQYF.

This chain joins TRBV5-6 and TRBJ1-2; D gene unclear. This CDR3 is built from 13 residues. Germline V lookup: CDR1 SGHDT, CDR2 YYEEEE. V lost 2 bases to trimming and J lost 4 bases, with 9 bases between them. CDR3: CASSFPGSYGYTF. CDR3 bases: TGTGCCAGCAGCTTCCCGGGAAGCTATGGCTACACCTTC.

CDR3: CASSLEASGVYNEQFF. The CDR3 DNA reads as TGTGCCAGCAGCTTAGAGGCTAGCGGGGTTTACAATGAGCAGTTCTTC. The V gene is TRBV7-9, the J gene TRBJ2-1; 9 nucleotides match TRBD2. This CDR3 spans 16 amino acids. Germline loops: CDR1 SEHNR, CDR2 FQNEAQ (reference sequence). The ends lost 1 base at V and 4 bases at J; junction bases unmatched: 5.

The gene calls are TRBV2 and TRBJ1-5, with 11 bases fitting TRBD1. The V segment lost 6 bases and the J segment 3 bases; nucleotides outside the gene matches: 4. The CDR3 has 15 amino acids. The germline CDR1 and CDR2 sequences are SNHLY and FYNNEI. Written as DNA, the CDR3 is TGTGCCAGCAGCGGACAGGGGGCAAACAATCAGCCCCAGCATTTT. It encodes CASSGQGANNQPQHF.

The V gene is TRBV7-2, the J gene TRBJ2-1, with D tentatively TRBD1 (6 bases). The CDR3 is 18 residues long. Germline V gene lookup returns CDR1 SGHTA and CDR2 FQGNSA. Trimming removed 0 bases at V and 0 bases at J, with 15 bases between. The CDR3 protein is CASSLARGFLLSYNEQFF. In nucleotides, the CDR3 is TGTGCCAGCAGCTTAGCCAGGGGTTTCCTCCTCTCCTACAATGAGCAGTTCTTC.

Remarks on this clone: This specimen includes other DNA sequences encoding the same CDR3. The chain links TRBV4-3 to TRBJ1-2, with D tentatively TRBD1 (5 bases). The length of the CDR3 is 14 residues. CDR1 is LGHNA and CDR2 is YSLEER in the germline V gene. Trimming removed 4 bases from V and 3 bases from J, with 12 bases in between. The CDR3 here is CASSPRGTDYGYTF. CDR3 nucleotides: TGCGCCAGCAGCCCGCGGGGGACGGACTATGGCTACACCTTC.

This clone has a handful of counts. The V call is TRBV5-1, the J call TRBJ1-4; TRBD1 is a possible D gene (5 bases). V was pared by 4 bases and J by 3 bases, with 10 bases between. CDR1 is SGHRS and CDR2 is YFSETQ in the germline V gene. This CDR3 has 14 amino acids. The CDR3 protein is CASSQGDSNEKLFF. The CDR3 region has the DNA TGCGCCAGCAGCCAAGGGGACTCTAATGAAAAACTGTTTTTT.